The 11 T cell receptor beta chains given below trace back to one sample, sequenced in a study of cytomegalovirus exposure and HLA in healthy donors listed by TCRdb under 2017. Receptor amplification or capture employed the immunoSEQ multiplex PCR assay. The multiplex PCR relied on a mix of 60 forward primers for TCR Vbeta segments and 13 reverse primers for TCR Jbeta segments. In its TCRdb copy, this immuneACCESS table keeps in-frame sequences only and misses some clones. Where compared with another copy, unresolved V genes explain less than half of these, and the others have no known cause. Present in this sample are about 190,000 clones, around 80% of which were seen just once. The ten largest make up approximately 2% of the sample. Sequencing used PBMCs. Receptors were obtained from a woman in her late teens or twenties in good health and CMV-seropositive.

J is TRBJ1-2 and V is TRBV19; maybe TRBD1 (6 bases). The V end lost 7 bases, the J end lost 8 bases, and 17 bases lay between the germline ends. There are 13 residues in the CDR3. Germline V lookup: CDR1 LNHDA, CDR2 SQIVND (reference sequence). CDR3 DNA sequence: TGTGCCAGTAATCCGACAGGATGGTACGGCTACACCTTC. This translates into CASNPTGWYGYTF.

This clone was seen only a few times. J is TRBJ1-1 and V is TRBV10-3; 9 bases are shared with TRBD1. With V trimmed by 5 bases and J by 2 bases, 3 bases remained unmatched. The CDR3 is 14 residues long. Germline values: CDR1 ENHRY, CDR2 SYGVKD. The CDR3 DNA reads TGTGCCATCAGTAAGGGACAGGGCAACACTGAAGCTTTCTTT. It codes for CAISKGQGNTEAFF.

V gene TRBV19 combines with J gene TRBJ1-1; 7 bases agree with TRBD1. The CDR3 has 13 residues. The junction had 9 bases not matched to a gene; V was cut back by 3 bases and J by 11 bases. Germline V gene sequence: CDR1 LNHDA, CDR2 SQIVND (reference sequence). CDR3 nucleotide sequence: TGTGCCAGTAGTATTAAGGCCGGGACAGTGGCTTTCTTT. Translated, it gives CASSIKAGTVAFF.

This chain joins TRBV28 and TRBJ1-2; maybe TRBD1 (5 bases). CDR1 and CDR2 (germline): MDHEN, SYDVKM. Trimming took 6 bases from V and 2 from J, leaving 13 bases between them. CDR3 length: 14 amino acids. DNA of the CDR3: TGTGCCAGCAGGCCCTATGGGGGGAACTATGGCTACACCTTC. This sequence encodes CASRPYGGNYGYTF.

The chain couples TRBV4-2 to TRBJ1-2, with 7 bases identical to TRBD1. CDR1 is LGHNA, CDR2 YNFKEQ, per germline. V shed 4 bases and J 5 bases; nucleotides not matched to a gene: 25. There are 20 residues in the CDR3. DNA of the CDR3: TGTGCCAGCAGCCTCATGGGAGGACAGGCGCAATTTGTTGAACGTTATGGCTACACCTTC. As protein: CASSLMGGQAQFVERYGYTF.

This chain uses TRBV4-3 with TRBJ1-2; 8 bases are a match to TRBD1. Per germline, CDR1 LGHNA and CDR2 YSLEER. Trimming at V came to 3 bases and at J to 2 bases, leaving 8 bases not matched to a gene. The CDR3 loop spans 16 amino acids. CDR3: CASSQDGGQGNYGYTF. In nucleotides, the CDR3 is TGCGCCAGCAGCCAGGACGGCGGACAGGGAAACTATGGCTACACCTTC.

This chain connects TRBV30 to TRBJ2-5; TRBD1 matches at 7 bases. J lost 5 bases, V lost 2 bases, and 5 bases had no gene match. This CDR3 region has 13 residues. Looked up from germline, CDR1 is GTSNPN and CDR2 is SVGIG (reference sequence). The CDR3 loop is CAWSRQGLETQYF. Written as DNA, the CDR3 is TGTGCCTGGAGTCGACAGGGTCTGGAGACCCAGTACTTC.

The chain recombines TRBV2 with TRBJ1-1; D possibly corresponds to TRBD1 (5 bases). Germline CDR1 reads SNHLY; CDR2 reads FYNNEI. V was cut by 4 bases and J by 4 bases, with 13 bases left in between. The CDR3 contains 14 residues. The CDR3 region is CASSGGGSGTEAFF. The CDR3 nucleotides are TGTGCCAGCAGTGGGGGGGGGTCGGGCACTGAAGCTTTCTTT.

The V gene is TRBV14, the J gene TRBJ2-3, with 10 bases identical to TRBD1. V trimming: 8 bases; J trimming: 2 bases; junction bases outside the gene matches: 16. The CDR3 runs 18 residues. Germline loops: CDR1 SGHDN, CDR2 FVKESK. The CDR3 DNA reads as TGTGCCAGCGGCCGGGACAGGGGTCTCCAGCGGGCCACAGATACGCAGTATTTT. This translates into CASGRDRGLQRATDTQYF. The full variable domain, rest sourced from reference TRBV14 and TRBJ2-3, is EAGVTQFPSHSVIEKGQTVTLRCDPISGHDNLYWYRRVMGKEIKFLLHFVKESKQDESGMPNNRFLAERTGGTYSTLKVQPAELEDSGVYFCASGRDRGLQRATDTQYFGPGTRLTVL.

The chain carries TRBV6-1 and TRBJ1-2, with a weak D call TRBD1 (6 bases). Germline V gene sequence: CDR1 MNHNS, CDR2 SASEGT. The CDR3 loop spans 15 amino acids. The V and J ends lost 3 bases and 0 bases respectively, with 11 bases between them. The CDR3 region is CASSDFTGPNYGYTF. The CDR3 DNA reads TGTGCCAGCAGTGACTTCACAGGGCCTAACTATGGCTACACCTTC.

The chain couples TRBV7-8 to TRBJ1-1; the D is unclear. V was trimmed by 1 base and J by 0 bases, leaving 12 bases between them. CDR3 length: 16 amino acids. Germline-derived CDR1 and CDR2 are SGHVS and FQNEAQ. CDR3 DNA sequence: TGTGCCAGCAGCTTAGGTCTTTCAGGAATGAACACTGAAGCTTTCTTT. The encoded protein is CASSLGLSGMNTEAFF.